These 3 T cell receptor beta chains were sequenced from one sample in a study of beta chain features in type 1 diabetes. Study-level findings and limits: In all four CD4+ subsets, TCRB CDR3 length was significantly, moderately reduced in type 1 diabetes.

Reverse transcription of all isolated RNA meant that expressed TCRB transcripts were sequenced. Clones were sequenced by immunoSEQ multiplex PCR, and TCRdb holds only the in-frame ones, with some missing. The sample has 640,000 or so clones; around 15% are singletons. The antigens of these receptors remain unknown. Sequencing used naive CD4+ T cells from blood. The source is a man between 18 and 29 years old with type 1 diabetes.

The chain employs TRBV30 and TRBJ1-6, with 8 bases aligning to TRBD1. Trimming cost V 0 bases and J 8 bases; bases outside gene matches: 6. The CDR3 is made up of 15 amino acids. The germline CDR1 and CDR2 sequences are GTSNPN and SVGIG (reference sequence). The CDR3 loop is CAWSVPGQGYSPLHF. The CDR3 region has the DNA TGTGCCTGGAGTGTACCAGGACAGGGTTATTCACCCCTCCACTTT.

The rearrangement uses TRBV27 and TRBJ2-2; D possibly corresponds to TRBD1 (6 bases). Germline CDR1 is MNHEY and CDR2 is SMNVEV (reference sequence). Trimming took 2 bases from V and 6 from J, leaving 10 bases between them. This CDR3 is built from 14 residues. The CDR3 spells CASSLNRVSGELFF. The CDR3 coding sequence is TGTGCCAGCAGTTTAAACAGGGTCTCCGGGGAGCTGTTTTTT.

This clone was counted a few times. The chain employs TRBV5-1 and TRBJ2-2, with 9 bases identical to TRBD1. Trimming cost V 9 bases and J 5 bases; bases outside gene matches: 5. Germline CDR1 SGHRS, CDR2 YFSETQ. The CDR3 runs 13 residues. The CDR3 coding sequence is TGCGCCACACGGACAGGGGAAACCGGGGAGCTGTTTTTT. It translates to CATRTGETGELFF.